The text below deals with one T cell receptor beta chain. The data are from a study of blood T cell repertoires in COVID-19. About the research overall: Donors in the United States, Italy and Spain gave samples during acute or convalescent COVID-19.

Trimming removed 3 bases from V and 1 base from J, with 6 bases in between. Per the germline V gene, CDR1 is WSHSY and CDR2 is SAAADI. The CDR3 contains 13 residues. Authors' methods: How many nucleated cells were present was estimated from reference gene primer amplification. Some clones are missing from TCRdb's copy, which holds only in-frame ones; the method was immunoSEQ multiplex PCR. D and trimming come from the DNA, and the V and J calls and clone size come from that table. The table shows a few hundred thousand clones, with 84% occurring only once. The chain uses TRBV10-2 and TRBJ1-1; D gene ambiguous. The sample consisted of peripheral blood. This TCR derives from a human donor in a cohort sampled during active COVID-19. As DNA, the CDR3 is TGCGCCAGCAGTGACGTCAGGAACACTGAAGCTTTCTTT. It yields the protein CASSDVRNTEAFF.